Included here is one T cell receptor beta chain sequence, with context. The antigen is unknown. Specified treatment: approximately 10-day PBMC culture with coronavirus spike peptide pools or control peptides (ViraFEST assay). Wells contained roughly 2.2 million PBMCs each, and these were cultured with around 10 IU/ml IL-2 and roughly 10 ug/ml peptide pools. This sample was taken from a study of vaccination and CD4 T cells after COVID-19. Whole-study context: Stimuli were overlapping spike peptide pools of SARS-CoV-2 and three common cold coronaviruses (HCoV-NL63, HCoV-OC43, HCoV-229E). Controls used CEFX viral epitopes (positive), HIV-1 Nef peptides (negative), or no peptide. Study-wide points: SARS-CoV-2-reactive clonotype medians increased from roughly 21 to 40, not significantly.

Cultured CD4+ T-cell DNA underwent Oncomine TCR Beta short-read sequencing. From the PCR reads, TCRdb called clonotypes with MiXCR, one entry per CDR3 protein. The sample includes around 8,100 distinct CDR3 sequences, around 60% of them seen just once. The CDR3 is 13 residues long. V shed 2 bases and J shed 0 bases, with 4 bases lying between them. CDR1 SGHTS and CDR2 YDEGEE come from the germline V gene. Source material: CD4+ T cells from blood, cultured in vitro. The sequence was collected from a human donor who had recovered from COVID-19. The chain carries TRBV5-8 and TRBJ2-3; D remains ambiguous. The CDR3 loop reads CASSFDSTDTQYF. The CDR3 DNA sequence: TGTGCCAGCAGCTTCGACAGCACAGATACGCAGTATTTT.